This TCR beta chain stems from a study of T cell responses to AZD1222 COVID-19 vaccine. Profiled with immunoSEQ multiplex PCR; TCRdb holds only in-frame clones, not every one. The table has about 260,000 clones, 85% to 95% seen once. Per the germline V gene, CDR1 is GTSNPN and CDR2 is SVGIG (reference sequence). The CDR3 covers 14 residues. Losses at the gene ends were 2 bases for V and 7 bases for J; bases not matched to a gene: 8. The sample here was peripheral blood, taken on day 0 of AZD1222 vaccination. This clonotype was sampled from an adult in good health. The gene calls are TRBV30 and TRBJ1-5; TRBD1 aligns across 7 bases. CDR3 sequence: CAWSPGGRRQPQHF. DNA of the CDR3: TGTGCCTGGAGTCCAGGGGGACGGCGGCAGCCCCAGCATTTT.